This T cell receptor beta chain was obtained from a study of beta chain features in type 1 diabetes (dated by TCRdb to about 2018). Regarding the research as a whole: Patients and healthy donors did not differ in mean age, gender distribution, total cell number or subset yield. Across all samples, some 100,000,000 sorted cells were examined, and cell number per subset correlated strongly with RNA yield. In the study, TCRB repertoires of sorted circulating CD4+ T cell subsets from recently diagnosed type 1 diabetes patients were compared with those of matched healthy donors. Regulatory and stem cell-like memory subsets were isolated from only 8 patients and roughly 8 healthy donors, whereas naive and central memory subsets came from all 30 or so donors. Overall results and qualifications from the work: HLA sub-analyses involved small numbers of individuals, so any influence of HLA type on TCRB rearrangement remained unresolved. At VDJ recombination sites, patients with type 1 diabetes made fewer insertions and deleted more nucleotides, a pattern implying thymic rearrangement abnormalities. PCR may preferentially amplify shorter templates, but because patient and control samples were amplified and corrected together, any resulting skew would affect both groups equally. In all four CD4+ subsets, TCRB CDR3 length was moderately but significantly shorter in type 1 diabetes patients. Because cDNA was sequenced instead of genomic DNA, highly expressing activated cells could be over-represented, though the groups showed no difference in activation or CD3 levels. Naive, central memory and regulatory TCRB repertoires appeared to be more alike among patients than among healthy donors.

A single peripheral blood draw of about 116 mL on average was collected from each donor into heparinised tubes. Using a panel that included CD45RO, CCR7, CD25, CD127, CD95 and CD27, naive, central memory, regulatory and stem cell-like memory CD4+ T cells were sorted on a BD FACSAria II. A purity above 98% was achieved for all sorted populations. PBMCs were isolated immediately by Lymphoprep density gradient centrifugation and stained directly without culture. So that batch effects would be minimized, each experiment stained and sorted samples in pairs, pairing one healthy donor with one patient. V sheds 5 bases and J sheds 8 bases, leaving 12 bases between their ends. Including cysteine and phenylalanine, the CDR3 has 12 amino acids. CDR3 DNA only is kept here, 36 bases in frame from base 1. Per the germline V gene, SGHAT is the CDR1 and FQNNGV is the CDR2. The entire amount of isolated RNA was reverse transcribed using the High Capacity cDNA Reverse Transcription Kit, so the sequenced TCRB transcripts were expressed ones. Deep immunoSEQ sequencing was performed on naive, central memory and regulatory T cell samples, with an average of about 4 million total reads per sample. After sorted cells were lysed in RLT buffer, RNA was extracted with DNase-treated RNeasy Micro or Mini kits, with the choice depending on cell number. Each cell subset was processed on its own to prevent cross-contamination, while patient and healthy donor samples were processed together. The immunoSEQ multiplex PCR was used to amplify TCRB sequences from cDNA, generating 87-bp fragments that spanned the CDR3 region. Sequencing of the amplicons was done on the Illumina HiSeq platform. The original pipeline was this. PCR bias was corrected computationally using synthetic template baselines, and reads within Hamming distance 2 were collapsed, with unmergeable singletons discarded. By aligning reads against IMGT, V, D and J genes, CDR3 length, and insertions or deletions at six rearrangement sites were assigned. Within each subset, clonotype counts were normalized to sorted cell number, after which true diversity and Gini coefficients were computed with the tcR R package. The overlap coefficient, calculated on TCRB nucleotide sequences, was used to quantify repertoire sharing. Out-of-frame TCRB sequences from naive cells were analyzed as a proxy for the pre-selection repertoire. TCRdb retrieved this table from immuneACCESS and kept in-frame rearrangements only. Not all clones are present; in checked studies, unresolved V genes account for under half, and no reason is known for the remainder. D and trimming come from the DNA, and the V and J calls and clone size come from that table. For this sample the table gives 350,000 to 450,000 clones, of which approximately 12% were detected only once. The top ten hold about 0.01% of the sample.

Note on this clone: It has no known antigen specificity. No quality values exist for individual bases; no much larger clone is one base distant.

The TCR sequence derives from a woman younger than 30 with type 1 diabetes. The sequenced material came from naive CD4+ T cells from blood. This specimen's cell subset or site label, per the study, means: true naive CD4+ T cells. Recombination linked TRBV11-2 to TRBJ1-1; no D gene is confidently identified. The CDR3 here reads CASSAGSREAFF. The bases read TGTGCCAGCAGCGCGGGATCTCGGGAAGCTTTCTTT.